Here is one TCR beta chain with its context. Using immunoSEQ multiplex PCR, the repertoire was profiled, and TCRdb retains in-frame clones only, with some absent. Of 70,000 or so clones detected, around 82% appear once; the ten largest clones hold about 6.3%. The V gene lost 2 bases and the J gene lost 5 bases, with 8 bases spanning the gap. The CDR3 extends over 12 amino acids. Germline CDR1 SGHDT, CDR2 YYEEEE. This specimen belongs to a study of T cell responses to AZD1222 COVID-19 vaccine. This clonotype was obtained from an adult who received the AZD1222 COVID-19 vaccine. The J gene is TRBJ2-7, the V gene TRBV5-6; no firm D call. The sequencing here drew on peripheral blood, taken 28 days after the second AZD1222 dose. CDR3 residues: CASSFIPDEQYF. In DNA, the CDR3 is TGTGCCAGCAGCTTTATTCCGGACGAGCAGTACTTC.